Listed here are 5 T cell receptor beta chains from one sample, sequenced in a study of T cell responses to AZD1222 COVID-19 vaccine. The assay was immunoSEQ multiplex PCR, and TCRdb's table has in-frame clones only and misses some. Of more than 95,000 clones in the sample, roughly 90% were seen once. This material consisted of peripheral blood, taken on day 0 of MenACWY control vaccination. The receptor set was obtained from an adult in good health.

The V call is TRBV5-4, the J call TRBJ1-2; D call uncertain. The CDR3 runs 13 residues. CDR1 is SGHNT and CDR2 is YYREEE in the germline V gene (reference sequence). Trimming removed 1 base from V and 2 bases from J, with 6 bases in between. CDR3 nucleotide sequence: TGTGCCAGCAGCTTGTTCGGGAACTATGGCTACACCTTC. It specifies CASSLFGNYGYTF.

The chain links TRBV19 to TRBJ1-2, with 9 nucleotides matching TRBD1. V gave up 10 bases and J gave up 4 bases; unmatched junction bases: 16. This CDR3 contains 16 residues. The germline V gene has CDR1 LNHDA and CDR2 SQIVND (reference sequence). The CDR3 loop reads CAKSRIGTGTTYGYTF. The CDR3 nucleotides are TGTGCCAAATCTCGCATCGGGACAGGGACGACCTATGGCTACACCTTC.

The rearrangement links TRBV6-5 to TRBJ1-6, with 7 positions matching TRBD1. Germline assignment: CDR1 MNHEY and CDR2 SVGAGI. The CDR3 is 15 residues long. The J segment lost 3 bases and the V segment lost 6 bases, leaving 5 bases of the junction unmatched. CDR3 sequence: CASRGTASYNSPLHF. CDR3 sequence (DNA): TGTGCCAGCAGAGGGACAGCGAGCTATAATTCACCCCTCCACTTT.

The J gene is TRBJ1-4, the V gene TRBV6-5; no clear D gene. This CDR3 is built from 14 residues. Deletions cut 2 bases from V and 8 bases from J, with 12 bases between. Germline CDR1 MNHEY, CDR2 SVGAGI. The CDR3 is CASSYKIESEKLFF. The CDR3, as DNA: TGTGCCAGCAGTTACAAGATAGAGTCGGAAAAACTGTTTTTT.

This clone was picked up a small number of times. The chain recombines TRBV7-8 with TRBJ1-6, with D possibly TRBD1 on 6 matching bases. The V end was cut by 5 bases, the J end by 7 bases, with 6 bases between. The germline V gene has CDR1 SGHVS and CDR2 FQNEAQ. The CDR3 is 12 residues long. In nucleotides, the CDR3 is TGTGCCAGCAGCACAGGGAATTCACCCCTCCACTTT. Protein: CASSTGNSPLHF. Using reference TRBV7-8 and TRBJ1-6 for the parts outside the CDR3, the full variable domain is GAGVSQSPRYKVAKRGQDVALRCDPISGHVSLFWYQQALGQGPEFLTYFQNEAQLDKSGLPSDRFFAERPEGSVSTLKIQRTQQEDSAVYLCASSTGNSPLHFGNGTRLTVT.